This TCR beta chain came from a study of Graves' ophthalmopathy and Graves' hyperthyroidism. Trimming left V 4 bases short and J 5 bases short, with 17 bases between. Germline V gene lookup returns CDR1 SGHAT and CDR2 FQNNGV. The CDR3 length is 15 residues. RNA transcripts were the template, and TCR beta CDR3 regions were amplified from them. In the first round, RT-PCR was carried out with HTBI primers, and a multiplex PCR formed the second round. TCRdb redid the calling of the multiplex PCR reads with MiXCR, one entry per CDR3 protein. Of more than 300,000 distinct CDR3 sequences in the sample, 17% were seen once. Hyperthyroidism in these 18- to 65-year-old patients was newly diagnosed, lasting under 2 months. Thyroid ultrasound, orbital computed tomography, TRAb, serum thyroxine and clinical symptoms formed the basis of diagnosis. The starting material, more than 8.5 ml of fresh peripheral blood, provided the PBMCs.

This clonotype was sampled from an adult woman with stable Graves' hyperthyroidism. The rearrangement links TRBV11-2 to TRBJ2-5; D may be TRBD1 or TRBD2 (5 bases each). The sequenced material came from peripheral blood. In DNA form, the CDR3 reads TGTGCCAGCAGCTACGGGACGGCTACAAGTGAGACCCAGTACTTC. Residues: CASSYGTATSETQYF.